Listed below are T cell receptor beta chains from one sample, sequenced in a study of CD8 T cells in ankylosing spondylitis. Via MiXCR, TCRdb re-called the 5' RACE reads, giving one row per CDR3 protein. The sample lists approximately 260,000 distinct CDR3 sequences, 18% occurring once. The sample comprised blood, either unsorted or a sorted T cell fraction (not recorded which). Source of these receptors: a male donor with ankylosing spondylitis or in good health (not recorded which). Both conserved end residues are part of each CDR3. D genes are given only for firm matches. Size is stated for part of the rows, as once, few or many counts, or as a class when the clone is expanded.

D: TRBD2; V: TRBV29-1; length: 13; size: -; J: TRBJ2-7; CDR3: CSVEGTRVLAQYF; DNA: TGCAGCGTTGAGGGGACTAGAGTTTTGGCGCAGTACTTC
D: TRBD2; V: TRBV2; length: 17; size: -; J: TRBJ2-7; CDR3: CASSEPGLAGGHYEQYF; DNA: TGTGCCAGCAGTGAGCCGGGACTAGCGGGAGGGCATTACGAGCAGTACTTC
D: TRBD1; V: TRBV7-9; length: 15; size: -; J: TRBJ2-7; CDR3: CASSFNGQGEEEQYF; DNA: TGTGCCAGCAGCTTTAACGGACAGGGGGAAGAGGAGCAGTACTTC
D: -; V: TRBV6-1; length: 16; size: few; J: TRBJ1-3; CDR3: CASRDWDRASGNTIYF; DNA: TGTGCCAGCAGGGACTGGGACCGCGCCTCTGGAAACACCATATATTTT
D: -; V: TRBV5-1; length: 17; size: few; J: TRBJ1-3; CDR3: CASSLDPTDDSGNTIYF; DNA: TGCGCCAGCAGCTTGGACCCGACCGACGACTCTGGAAACACCATATATTTT
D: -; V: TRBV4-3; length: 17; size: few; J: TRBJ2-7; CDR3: CASSPNPTGSFQYEQYF; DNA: TGCGCCAGCAGCCCAAATCCTACAGGGTCTTTCCAGTATGAGCAGTACTTC
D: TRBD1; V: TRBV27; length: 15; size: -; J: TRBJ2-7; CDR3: CASSHPGQGSYEQYF; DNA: TGTGCCAGCAGCCATCCGGGACAGGGTTCCTACGAGCAGTACTTC
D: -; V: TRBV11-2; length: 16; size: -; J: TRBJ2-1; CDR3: CASSLGSASVFHEQFF; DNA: TGTGCCAGCAGCTTAGGATCGGCTAGCGTTTTCCATGAGCAGTTCTTC
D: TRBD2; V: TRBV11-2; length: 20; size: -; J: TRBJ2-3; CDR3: CASSYSLLAGAGSSTDTQYF; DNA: TGTGCCAGCAGCTATTCCTTACTAGCGGGAGCGGGGTCTAGCACAGATACGCAGTATTTT
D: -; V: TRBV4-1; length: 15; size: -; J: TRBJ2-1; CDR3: CASSQDPVGYNEQFF; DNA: TGCGCCAGCAGCCAAGACCCGGTCGGCTACAATGAGCAGTTCTTC
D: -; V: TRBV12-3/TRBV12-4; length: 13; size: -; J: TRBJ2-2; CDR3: CASSDGAGGELFF; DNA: TGTGCCAGCAGTGATGGAGCGGGTGGGGAGCTGTTTTTT
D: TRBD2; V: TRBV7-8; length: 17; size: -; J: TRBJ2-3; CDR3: CASSSGLADLSTDTQYF; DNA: TGTGCCAGCAGCTCCGGACTAGCAGATCTTAGCACAGATACGCAGTATTTT
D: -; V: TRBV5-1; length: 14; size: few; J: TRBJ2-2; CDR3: CASSAHRNTGELFF; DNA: TGCGCCAGCAGCGCCCACAGGAACACCGGGGAGCTGTTTTTT
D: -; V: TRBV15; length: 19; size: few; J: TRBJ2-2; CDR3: CATSRDKPGPLPNTGELFF; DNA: TGTGCCACCAGCAGAGACAAACCGGGGCCCCTCCCGAACACCGGGGAGCTGTTTTTT
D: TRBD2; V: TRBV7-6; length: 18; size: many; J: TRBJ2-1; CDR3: CASSLETGLAGGYNEQFF; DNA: TGTGCCAGCAGCTTAGAGACAGGGTTAGCGGGAGGTTACAATGAGCAGTTCTTC
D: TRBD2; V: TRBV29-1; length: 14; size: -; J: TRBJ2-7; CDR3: CSVGTSGLTYEQYF; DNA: TGCAGCGTGGGGACTAGCGGATTAACCTACGAGCAGTACTTC
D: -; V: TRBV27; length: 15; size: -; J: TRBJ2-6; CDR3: CASSLPSSGANVLTF; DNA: TGTGCCAGCAGTTTACCGAGCTCTGGGGCCAACGTCCTGACTTTC
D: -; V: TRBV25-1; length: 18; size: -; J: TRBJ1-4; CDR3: CASRVGRTRTSANEKLFF; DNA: TGTGCCAGCAGGGTAGGACGGACTAGGACCTCGGCTAATGAAAAACTGTTTTTT
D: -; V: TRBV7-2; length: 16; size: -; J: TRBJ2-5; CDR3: CASSRYPGQRAETQYF; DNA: TGTGCCAGCAGCCGCTATCCGGGCCAAAGGGCAGAGACCCAGTACTTC
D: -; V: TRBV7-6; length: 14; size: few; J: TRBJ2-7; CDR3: CASSSGRGTYEQYF; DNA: TGTGCCAGCAGCTCGGGACGGGGAACCTACGAGCAGTACTTC
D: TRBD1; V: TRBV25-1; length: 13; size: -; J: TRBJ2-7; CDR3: CASMKTGSSEQYF; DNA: TGTGCCAGCATGAAGACAGGGTCGAGCGAGCAGTACTTC
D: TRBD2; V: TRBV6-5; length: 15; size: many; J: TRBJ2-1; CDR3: CASSYRTSGFHEQFF; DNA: TGTGCCAGCAGTTACAGGACTAGCGGGTTCCATGAGCAGTTCTTC
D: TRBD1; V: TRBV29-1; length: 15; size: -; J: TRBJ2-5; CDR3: CSVDTGQGYQETQYF; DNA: TGCAGCGTTGACACCGGACAGGGATACCAAGAGACCCAGTACTTC
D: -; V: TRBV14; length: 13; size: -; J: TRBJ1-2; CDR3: CASSQAGIYGYTF; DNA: TGTGCCAGCAGCCAAGCAGGGATCTATGGCTACACCTTC
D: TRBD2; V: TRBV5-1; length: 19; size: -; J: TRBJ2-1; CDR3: CASSLTLAGGPSKTNKQFF; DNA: TGCGCCAGCAGCCTGACTCTAGCGGGAGGGCCCTCGAAGACCAATAAGCAGTTCTTC
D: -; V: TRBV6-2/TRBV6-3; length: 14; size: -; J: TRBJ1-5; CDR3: CASSYGSSYQPQHF; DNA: TGTGCCAGCAGTTACGGCAGCTCATATCAGCCCCAGCATTTT
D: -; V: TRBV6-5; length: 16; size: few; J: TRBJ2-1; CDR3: CASSYLGGSSYNEQFF; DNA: TGTGCCAGCAGTTACCTAGGTGGGAGCTCCTACAATGAGCAGTTCTTC
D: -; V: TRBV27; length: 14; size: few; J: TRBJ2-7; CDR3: CASSFQGPSYEQYF; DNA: TGTGCCAGCAGTTTTCAAGGCCCTTCCTACGAGCAGTACTTC
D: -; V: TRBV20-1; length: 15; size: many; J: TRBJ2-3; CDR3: CSARASFTRVDTQYF; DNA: TGCAGTGCTAGAGCCTCGTTTACCCGTGTGGATACGCAGTATTTT
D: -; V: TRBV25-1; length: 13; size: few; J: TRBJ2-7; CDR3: CASSPTIPYEQYF; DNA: TGTGCCAGCAGCCCGACAATTCCCTACGAGCAGTACTTC
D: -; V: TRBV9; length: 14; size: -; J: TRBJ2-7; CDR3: CASSVGGTNYEQYF; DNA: TGTGCCAGCAGCGTAGGCGGGACGAACTACGAGCAGTACTTC
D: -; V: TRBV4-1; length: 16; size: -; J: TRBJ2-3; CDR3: CASSPPRQAGTDTQYF; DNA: TGCGCCAGCAGCCCTCCCCGACAGGCTGGCACAGATACGCAGTATTTT
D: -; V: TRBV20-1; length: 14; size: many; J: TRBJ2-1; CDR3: CSARVLGVNNEQFF; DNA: TGCAGTGCTAGAGTACTAGGGGTGAACAATGAGCAGTTCTTC
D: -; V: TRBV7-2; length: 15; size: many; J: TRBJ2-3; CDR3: CASSFSGYSTDTQYF; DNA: TGTGCCAGCAGCTTCAGCGGATATAGCACAGATACGCAGTATTTT